This TCR beta chain was recorded in a study of identical twins' blood T cells. Overall study results and limits: Top TCRbeta clonotypes were shared more with twin than unrelated donors. Mainly, cloneset size products determined shared clonotypes, twins included.

V was pared by 4 bases and J by 1 base, with 10 bases between. This CDR3 has 14 residues. Germline CDR1 and CDR2: SGHAT and FQNNGV. TCRdb independently ran MiXCR on the 5' RACE reads; one entry per CDR3 protein. The table has fewer than 450,000 distinct CDR3 sequences, around 30% seen once. Regarding this clonotype: Its antigen is not known.

This TCR was sampled from a woman aged 18-49 years in good health. The chain combines TRBV11-2 with TRBJ1-1, with unresolved D. Sequencing used PBMCs. CDR3 sequence reads: CASSSSPTNTEAFF. The CDR3 DNA is TGTGCCAGCAGCTCTTCCCCTACGAACACTGAAGCTTTCTTT.